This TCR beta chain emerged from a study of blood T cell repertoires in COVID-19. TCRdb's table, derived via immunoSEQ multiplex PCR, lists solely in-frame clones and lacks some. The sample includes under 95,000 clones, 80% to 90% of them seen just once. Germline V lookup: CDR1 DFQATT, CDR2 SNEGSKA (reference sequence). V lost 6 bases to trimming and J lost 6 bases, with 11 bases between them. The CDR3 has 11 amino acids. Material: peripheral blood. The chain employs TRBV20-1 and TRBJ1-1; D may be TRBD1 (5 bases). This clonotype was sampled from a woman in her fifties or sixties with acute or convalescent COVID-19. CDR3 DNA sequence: TGCAGTGCGAGAAGGGGTCCTGAAGCTTTCTTT. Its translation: CSARRGPEAFF.